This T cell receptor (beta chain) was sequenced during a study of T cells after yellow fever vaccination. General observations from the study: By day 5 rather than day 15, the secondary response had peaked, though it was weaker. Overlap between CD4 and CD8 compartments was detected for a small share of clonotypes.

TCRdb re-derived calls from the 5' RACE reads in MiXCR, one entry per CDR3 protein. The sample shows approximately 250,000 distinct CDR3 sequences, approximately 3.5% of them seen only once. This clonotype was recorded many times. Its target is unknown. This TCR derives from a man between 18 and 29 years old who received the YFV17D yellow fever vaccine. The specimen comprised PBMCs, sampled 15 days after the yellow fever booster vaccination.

The DNA for the CDR3 is TGCGCCAGCAGCTTGGACCCCGATCAGCCCCAGCATTTT. Translation: CASSLDPDQPQHF. This chain links TRBV5-1 with TRBJ1-5; D is uncertain. Germline V lookup: CDR1 SGHRS, CDR2 YFSETQ. The CDR3 contains 13 residues. V lost 0 bases and J lost 5, with 6 bases in between.